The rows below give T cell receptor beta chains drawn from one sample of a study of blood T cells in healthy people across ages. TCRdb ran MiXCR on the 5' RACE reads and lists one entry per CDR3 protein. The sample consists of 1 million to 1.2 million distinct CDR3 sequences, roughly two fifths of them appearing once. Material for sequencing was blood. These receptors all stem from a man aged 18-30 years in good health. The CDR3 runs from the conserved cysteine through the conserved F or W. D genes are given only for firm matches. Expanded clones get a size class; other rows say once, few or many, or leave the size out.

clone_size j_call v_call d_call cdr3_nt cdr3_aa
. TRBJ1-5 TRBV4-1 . TGCGCCAGCAGCCAAGTTCAAGATAGCAATCAGCCCCAGCATTTT CASSQVQDSNQPQHF
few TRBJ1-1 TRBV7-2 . TGTGCCAGCAGTCCGGACGGCCTTGAAGCTTTCTTT CASSPDGLEAFF
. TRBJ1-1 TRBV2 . TGTGCCAGCAGTGAAGCAAAGACTGAAGCTTTCTTT CASSEAKTEAFF
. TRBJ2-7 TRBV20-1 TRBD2 TGCAGTGCTAGAGCCCCCGGGACTAAGACTGGCGAGCAGTACTTC CSARAPGTKTGEQYF
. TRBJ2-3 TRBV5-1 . TGCGCCAGCAGCTTGGGGGTCTCGGGCGCAGATACGCAGTATTTT CASSLGVSGADTQYF
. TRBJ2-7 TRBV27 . TGTGCCAGCAGCCGGGAACCAACCTACGAGCAGTACTTC CASSREPTYEQYF
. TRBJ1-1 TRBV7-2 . TGTGCCAGCAGCCTAATTCAGGGTGAAGCTTTCTTT CASSLIQGEAFF
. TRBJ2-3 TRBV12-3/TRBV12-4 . TGTGCCAGCCATCGCGGGGTATCAAGCACAGATACGCAGTATTTT CASHRGVSSTDTQYF
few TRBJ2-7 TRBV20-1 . TGCAGTGCTCGGACACCGTACGAGCAGTACTTC CSARTPYEQYF
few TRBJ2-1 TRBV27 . TGTGCCAGCAGCACTGGGGGCCCTAACAATGAGCAGTTCTTC CASSTGGPNNEQFF
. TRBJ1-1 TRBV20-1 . TGCAGTGCGGGAGAGCATACGAACACTGAAGCTTTCTTT CSAGEHTNTEAFF
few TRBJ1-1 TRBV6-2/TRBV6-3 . TGTGCCAGCAGTACGGGTAAGGGACTGAACACTGAAGCTTTCTTT CASSTGKGLNTEAFF
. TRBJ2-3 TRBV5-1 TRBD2 TGCGCCAGCAGCTTGTCTCTAGCGGGGGACACAGATACGCAGTATTTT CASSLSLAGDTDTQYF
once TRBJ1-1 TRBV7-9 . TGTGCCAGCAGCTCCCTAGGTAGGGAGACCACTGAAGCTTTCTTT CASSSLGRETTEAFF
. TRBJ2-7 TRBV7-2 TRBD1 TGTGCCAGCAGCTTTCGACAGGGGTTTAACTACAATGAGCAGTACTTC CASSFRQGFNYNEQYF
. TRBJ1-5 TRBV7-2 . TGTGCCAGCAGCCGTCAAAGGGGGCAGCCCCAGCATTTT CASSRQRGQPQHF
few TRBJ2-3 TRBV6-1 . TGTGCCAGCAGTGAAAGGGGGTTGTCGGTCACAGATACGCAGTATTTT CASSERGLSVTDTQYF
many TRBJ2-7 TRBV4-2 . TGTGCCAGCAGCCAAGAAGGCGGCGGAACCTACGAGCAGTACTTC CASSQEGGGTYEQYF
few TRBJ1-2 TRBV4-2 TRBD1 TGTGCCAGCAGCCAAGCCTACCGGACAGGGGGCAACTATGGCTACACCTTC CASSQAYRTGGNYGYTF
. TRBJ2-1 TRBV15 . TGTGCCACCAGCAGAGATCTCACTTACAAGGAGCAGTTCTTC CATSRDLTYKEQFF
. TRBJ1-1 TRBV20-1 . TGCAGTGCTAGAGATGTGGCCGGAGTGAGGGAAGCTTTCTTT CSARDVAGVREAFF
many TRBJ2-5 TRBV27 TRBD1 TGTGCCAGCAGCGACAGGGTGAAACAAGAGACCCAGTACTTC CASSDRVKQETQYF
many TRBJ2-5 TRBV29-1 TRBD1 TGCAGCGTTGGAAAACAGGGGGTCTACCAAGAGACCCAGTACTTC CSVGKQGVYQETQYF
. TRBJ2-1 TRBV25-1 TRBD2 TGTGCCAGCAGTGAATCCCAGCGGGGGGACAATGAGCAGTTCTTC CASSESQRGDNEQFF
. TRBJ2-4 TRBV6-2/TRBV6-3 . TGTGCCAGCAGTTACTACCCAAAAAACATTCAGTACTTC CASSYYPKNIQYF
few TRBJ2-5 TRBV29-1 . TGCAGCACGGGACCGCTTAGAGGATCCAATGAGCAGTACTTC CSTGPLRGSNEQYF
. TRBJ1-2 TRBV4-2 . TGTGCCAGCAGCCAAGAGCAGGGTCTCTTCTATGGCTACACCTTC CASSQEQGLFYGYTF
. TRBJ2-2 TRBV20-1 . TGCAGTGCCGTTAAAACAGGGAGGGGGGAGCTGTTTTTT CSAVKTGRGELFF
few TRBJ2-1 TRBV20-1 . TGCAGTGCTAGTCGAGGAGAGCTGGGCAATGAGCAGTTCTTC CSASRGELGNEQFF
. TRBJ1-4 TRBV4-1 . TGCGCCAGCAGCCAAGGGGAAGGTCAGGGGACCGAAAAACTGTTTTTT CASSQGEGQGTEKLFF
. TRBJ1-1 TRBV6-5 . TGTGCCAGCAGTTACAACTTTGAAGCTTTCTTT CASSYNFEAFF
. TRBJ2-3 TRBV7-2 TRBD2 TGTGCCAGCAGCTTGGGGACTAGCGGGGGGGCCATAGATACGCAGTATTTT CASSLGTSGGAIDTQYF
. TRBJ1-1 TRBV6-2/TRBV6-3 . TGTGCCAGCAGATTGACAAGGCCTTTTGAAGCTTTCTTT CASRLTRPFEAFF
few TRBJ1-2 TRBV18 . TGTGCCAGCTCACCATCCTCTTTGGGGTCTGATGGCTACACCTTC CASSPSSLGSDGYTF
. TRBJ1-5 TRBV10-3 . TGTGCCATCAGTGGCCAACAGGGTGAGGATCAGCCCCAGCATTTT CAISGQQGEDQPQHF
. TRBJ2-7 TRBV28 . TGTGCCAGCAGTTCCAGGGGACTGGCATCCTACGAGCAGTACTTC CASSSRGLASYEQYF
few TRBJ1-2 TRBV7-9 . TGTGCCAGCAGCCTACCCACAGGCGCCAACTATGGCTACACCTTC CASSLPTGANYGYTF
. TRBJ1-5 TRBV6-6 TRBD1 TGTGCCAGCAGTTACAGGGGACAGGGTAGGGGCAATCAGCCCCAGCATTTT CASSYRGQGRGNQPQHF
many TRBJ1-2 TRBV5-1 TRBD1 TGCGCCAGCAGCTGGGGGACAGGGACCTATGGCTACACCTTC CASSWGTGTYGYTF
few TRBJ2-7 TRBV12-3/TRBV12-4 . TGTGCCAGCAGTTTACGGGGGAGCAGCGAGCAGTACTTC CASSLRGSSEQYF
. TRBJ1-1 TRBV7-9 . TGTGCCAGCACCACGACAGTCCCCACTGAAGCTTTCTTT CASTTTVPTEAFF
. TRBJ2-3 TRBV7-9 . TGTGCCAGCAGCGGGGGACGGACTTTGTTGACAGATACGCAGTATTTT CASSGGRTLLTDTQYF
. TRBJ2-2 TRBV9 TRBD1 TGTGCCAGCAGCGTTTATAGCAGGGGGACAAACACCGGGGAGCTGTTTTTT CASSVYSRGTNTGELFF
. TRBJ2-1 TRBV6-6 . TGTGCCAGCAGCTCCGGGACCGCGAGCTCCTACAATGAGCAGTTCTTC CASSSGTASSYNEQFF
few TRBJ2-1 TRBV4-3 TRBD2 TGCGCCAGCAGCCAACGACTAGCGGGGGGCTACAATGAGCAGTTCTTC CASSQRLAGGYNEQFF
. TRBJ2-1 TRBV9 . TGTGCCAGCAGCCCCGAGACAGGGAGGGATGAGCAGTTCTTC CASSPETGRDEQFF